These 4 T cell receptor beta chains share one sample of origin, sequenced in a study of blood T cell repertoires in COVID-19. Generated by immunoSEQ multiplex PCR, the TCRdb table keeps only in-frame clones and is missing some. Here the sample spans over 95,000 clones, around four fifths being singletons. Sequenced: peripheral blood. Source of these receptors: a woman aged 40 to 50 with acute or convalescent COVID-19.

V usage is TRBV2 and J usage is TRBJ1-1; D is uncertain. This CDR3 is built from 14 residues. V was trimmed by 6 bases and J by 2 bases, leaving 13 bases between them. The V gene's germline CDR1 is SNHLY and CDR2 FYNNEI. Here the CDR3 DNA reads TGTGCCAGCAGCTTGTCGATGGCCAACACTGAAGCTTTCTTT. Its translation: CASSLSMANTEAFF.

J is TRBJ1-3 and V is TRBV5-6, with 9 bases aligning to TRBD1. Germline loops: CDR1 SGHDT, CDR2 YYEEEE. The CDR3 runs 13 residues. Germline trimming cut 4 bases from V and 10 bases from J; bases unmatched to any gene: 6. CDR3 loop: CASSPNRGRTIYF. The CDR3 coding sequence is TGTGCCAGCAGCCCCAACAGGGGGCGAACCATATATTTT.

The sample holds one count of this clone. V and J are TRBV5-1 and TRBJ1-1, with 8 bases identical to TRBD1. CDR1 is SGHRS and CDR2 is YFSETQ in the germline V gene. CDR3 length: 15 amino acids. Germline trimming cut 0 bases from V and 3 bases from J; bases unmatched to any gene: 4. CDR3 DNA sequence: TGCGCCAGCAGCTTGGACAGGGGGATTGACACTGAAGCTTTCTTT. It translates to CASSLDRGIDTEAFF.

V and J are TRBV2 and TRBJ1-1, with D perhaps matching TRBD1 (6 bases). Germline V gives CDR1 SNHLY, CDR2 FYNNEI. The CDR3 runs to 13 residues. Trimming took 7 bases from V and 5 from J, leaving 14 bases between them. The CDR3 spells CASTRDTQTEAFF. For the CDR3, the DNA is TGTGCCAGCACCCGGGACACGCAAACTGAAGCTTTCTTT.